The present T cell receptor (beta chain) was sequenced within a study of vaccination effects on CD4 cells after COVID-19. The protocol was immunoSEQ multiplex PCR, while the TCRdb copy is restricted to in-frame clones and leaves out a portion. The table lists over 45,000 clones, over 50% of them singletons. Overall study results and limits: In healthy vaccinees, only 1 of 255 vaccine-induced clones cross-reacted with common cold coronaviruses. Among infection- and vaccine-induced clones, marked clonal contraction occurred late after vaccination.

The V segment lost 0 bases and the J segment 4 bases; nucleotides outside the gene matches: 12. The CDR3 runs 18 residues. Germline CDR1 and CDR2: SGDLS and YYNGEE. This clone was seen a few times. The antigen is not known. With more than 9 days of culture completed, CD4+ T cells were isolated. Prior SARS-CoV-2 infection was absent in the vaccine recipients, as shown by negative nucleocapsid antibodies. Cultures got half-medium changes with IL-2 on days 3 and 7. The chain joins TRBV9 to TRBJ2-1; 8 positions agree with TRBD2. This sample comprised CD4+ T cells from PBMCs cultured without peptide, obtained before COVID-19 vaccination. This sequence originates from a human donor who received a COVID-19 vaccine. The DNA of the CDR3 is TGTGCCAGCAGCGTAGCTGTCCCAGGACTAGCAGGTTACAATGAGCAGTTCTTC. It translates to CASSVAVPGLAGYNEQFF.